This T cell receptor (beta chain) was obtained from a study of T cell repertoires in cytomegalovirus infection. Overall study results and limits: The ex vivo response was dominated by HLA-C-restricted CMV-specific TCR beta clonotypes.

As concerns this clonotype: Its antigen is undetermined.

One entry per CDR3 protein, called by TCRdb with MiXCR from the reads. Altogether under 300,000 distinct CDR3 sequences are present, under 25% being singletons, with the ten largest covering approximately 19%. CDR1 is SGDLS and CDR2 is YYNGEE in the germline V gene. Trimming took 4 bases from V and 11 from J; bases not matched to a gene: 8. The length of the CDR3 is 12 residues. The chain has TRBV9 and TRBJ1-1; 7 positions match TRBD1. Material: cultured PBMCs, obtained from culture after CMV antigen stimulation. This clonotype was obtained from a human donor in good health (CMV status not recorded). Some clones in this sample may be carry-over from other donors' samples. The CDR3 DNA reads TGTGCCAGCAGCCCAAGGGGGCGTAGGGCTTTCTTT. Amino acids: CASSPRGRRAFF.